Ten or more counts support the clone carrying this TCR beta chain. The antigen remains undetermined. The data belong to a study of identical twins. Notes on the study in general: For out-of-frame beta sequences, excess twin sharing was weaker. Models underestimated how often monozygotic twins shared out-of-frame TCR alpha.

From the 5' RACE reads, TCRdb called clonotypes with MiXCR, one entry per CDR3 protein. The profile shows some 710,000 distinct CDR3 sequences, 5.5% to 7.5% of them singletons. Every donor was a healthy Caucasian. V lost 6 bases and J lost 0, with 9 bases in between. Germline CDR1 DFQATT, CDR2 SNEGSKA (reference sequence). This CDR3 is built from 13 residues. This TCR derives from a man between 18 and 29 years old in good health. The sample consisted of naive T cells sorted from blood. The V call is TRBV20-1, the J call TRBJ1-3; D may be TRBD1 (5 bases). The CDR3 DNA reads TGCAGTGCCCGAGGGGACTCTGGAAACACCATATATTTT. It encodes CSARGDSGNTIYF.